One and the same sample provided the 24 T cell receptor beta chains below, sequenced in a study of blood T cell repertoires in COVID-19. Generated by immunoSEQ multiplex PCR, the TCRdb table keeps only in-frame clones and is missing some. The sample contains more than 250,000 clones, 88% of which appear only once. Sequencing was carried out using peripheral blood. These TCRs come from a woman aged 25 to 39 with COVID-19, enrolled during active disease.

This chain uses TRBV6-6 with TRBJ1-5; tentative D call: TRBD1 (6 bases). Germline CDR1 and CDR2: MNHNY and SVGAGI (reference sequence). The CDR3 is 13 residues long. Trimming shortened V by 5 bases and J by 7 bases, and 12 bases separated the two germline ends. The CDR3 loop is CASSTQGNQPQHF. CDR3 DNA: TGTGCCAGCAGTACTCAGGGGAACCAGCCCCAGCATTTT.

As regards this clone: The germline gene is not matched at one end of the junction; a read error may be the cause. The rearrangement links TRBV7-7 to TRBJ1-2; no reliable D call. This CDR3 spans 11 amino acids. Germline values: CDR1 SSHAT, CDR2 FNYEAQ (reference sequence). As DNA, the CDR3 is TGTGCTAGCAGTCTAGAGCTCAGTTACACCTTC. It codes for CASSLELSYTF.

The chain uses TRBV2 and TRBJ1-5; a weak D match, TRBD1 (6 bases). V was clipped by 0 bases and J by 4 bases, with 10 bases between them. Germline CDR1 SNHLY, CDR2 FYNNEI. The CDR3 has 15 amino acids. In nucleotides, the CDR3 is TGTGCCAGCAGTGAAGCGTGGGGGCAAAATCAGCCCCAGCATTTT. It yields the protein CASSEAWGQNQPQHF. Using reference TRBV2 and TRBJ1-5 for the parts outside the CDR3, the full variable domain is EPEVTQTPSHQVTQMGQEVILRCVPISNHLYFYWYRQILGQKVEFLVSFYNNEISEKSEIFDDQFSVERPDGSNFTLKIRSTKLEDSAMYFCASSEAWGQNQPQHFGDGTRLSIL.

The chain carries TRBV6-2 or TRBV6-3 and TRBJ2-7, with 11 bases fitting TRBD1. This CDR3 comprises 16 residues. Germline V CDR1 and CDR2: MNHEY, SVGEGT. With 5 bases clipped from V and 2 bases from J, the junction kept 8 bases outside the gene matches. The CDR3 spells CASSNPGQGATYEQYV. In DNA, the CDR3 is TGTGCCAGCAGTAACCCAGGACAGGGGGCAACCTACGAGCAGTACGTC.

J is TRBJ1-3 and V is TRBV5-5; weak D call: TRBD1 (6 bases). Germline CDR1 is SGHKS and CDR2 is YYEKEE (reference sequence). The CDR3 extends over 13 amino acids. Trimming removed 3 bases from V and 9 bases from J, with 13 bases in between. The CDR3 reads CASSYSGESTIYF. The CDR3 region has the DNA TGTGCCAGCAGCTACTCAGGGGAGAGCACCATATATTTT.

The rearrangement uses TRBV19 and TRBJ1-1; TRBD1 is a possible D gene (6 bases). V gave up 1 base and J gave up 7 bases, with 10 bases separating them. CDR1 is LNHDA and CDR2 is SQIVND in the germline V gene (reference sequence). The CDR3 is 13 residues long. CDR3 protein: CASSIGTVVEAFF. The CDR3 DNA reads TGTGCCAGTAGTATAGGGACAGTGGTTGAAGCTTTCTTT.

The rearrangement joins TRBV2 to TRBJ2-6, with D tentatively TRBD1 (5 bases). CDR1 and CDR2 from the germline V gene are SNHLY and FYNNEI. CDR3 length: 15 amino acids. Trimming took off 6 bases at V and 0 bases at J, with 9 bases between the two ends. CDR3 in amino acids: CASSQGVSGANVLTF. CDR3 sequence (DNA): TGTGCCAGCAGCCAGGGCGTCTCTGGGGCCAACGTCCTGACTTTC.

The CDR3 coding sequence is TGTGCCAGCAGTGATAATCTTGGGGCGCGGATCTCCGGGGAGCTGTTTTTT. Its translation: CASSDNLGARISGELFF. The V call is TRBV6-1, the J call TRBJ2-2; weak D call: TRBD1 (5 bases). Germline loops: CDR1 MNHNS, CDR2 SASEGT. V dropped 3 bases and J dropped 6 bases, with 20 bases sitting between them. The CDR3 consists of 17 residues.

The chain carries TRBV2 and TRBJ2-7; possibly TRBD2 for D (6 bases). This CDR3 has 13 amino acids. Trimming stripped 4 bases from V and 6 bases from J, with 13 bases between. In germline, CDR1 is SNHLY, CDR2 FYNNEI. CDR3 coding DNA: TGTGCCAGCAGTGGGACCGGGGGAGGCGAGCAGTACTTC. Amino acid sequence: CASSGTGGGEQYF.

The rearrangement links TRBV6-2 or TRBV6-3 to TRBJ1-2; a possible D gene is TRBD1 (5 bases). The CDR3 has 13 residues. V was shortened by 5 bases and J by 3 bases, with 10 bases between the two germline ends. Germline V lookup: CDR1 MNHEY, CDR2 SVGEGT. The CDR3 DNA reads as TGTGCCAGCAGTGTTCAGGGTTACTATGGCTACACCTTC. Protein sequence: CASSVQGYYGYTF.

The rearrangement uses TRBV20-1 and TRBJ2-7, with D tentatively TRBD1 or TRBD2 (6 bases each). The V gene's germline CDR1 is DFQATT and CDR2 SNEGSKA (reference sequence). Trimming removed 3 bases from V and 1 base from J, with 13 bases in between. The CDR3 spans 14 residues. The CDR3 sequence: CSASAGHSSYEQYF. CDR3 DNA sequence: TGCAGTGCTAGTGCGGGACACAGTTCCTACGAGCAGTACTTC.

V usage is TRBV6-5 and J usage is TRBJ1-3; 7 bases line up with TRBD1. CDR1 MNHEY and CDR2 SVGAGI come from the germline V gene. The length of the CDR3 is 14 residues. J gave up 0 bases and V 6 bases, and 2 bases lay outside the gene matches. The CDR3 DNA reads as TGTGCCAGCAGAGGGACAGCCTCTGGAAACACCATATATTTT. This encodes CASRGTASGNTIYF.

The CDR3 region has the DNA TGTGCCAGCAGCCTCAACAGGGGGGGCATCGAGCAGTACTTC. It codes for CASSLNRGGIEQYF. The rearrangement joins TRBV13 to TRBJ2-7, with a tentative D call TRBD1 (8 bases). The CDR3 is made up of 14 amino acids. V shed 5 bases and J shed 6 bases, with 17 bases lying between them. The germline CDR1 and CDR2 sequences are PRHDT and FYEKMQ (reference sequence).

CDR3: CASSFTGTHLQPQHF. Here the CDR3 DNA reads TGTGCCAGCAGCTTCACAGGGACCCACCTCCAGCCCCAGCATTTT. The J gene is TRBJ1-5, the V gene TRBV21-1; the table names TRBD1, a call not compared with the DNA. TRBV21-1 has pseudogene status. This CDR3 is 15 amino acids long.

This chain's CDR3 is CASYGTGKGNYGYTF. CDR3 DNA sequence: TGTGCCTCCTATGGGACAGGGAAGGGTAACTATGGCTACACCTTC. The rearrangement joins TRBV28 to TRBJ1-2; 9 bases match TRBD1. CDR3 length: 15 amino acids. Germline V gene sequence: CDR1 MDHEN, CDR2 SYDVKM. Unmatched junction bases numbered 11, after V lost 11 bases and J lost 1 base.

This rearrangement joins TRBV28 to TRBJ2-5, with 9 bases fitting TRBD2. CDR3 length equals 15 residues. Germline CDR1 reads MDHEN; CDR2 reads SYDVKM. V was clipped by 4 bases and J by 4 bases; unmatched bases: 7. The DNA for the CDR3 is TGTGCCAGCAGTTCTGGCGGGGGGGGTCGAGAGACCCAGTACTTC. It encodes CASSSGGGGRETQYF.

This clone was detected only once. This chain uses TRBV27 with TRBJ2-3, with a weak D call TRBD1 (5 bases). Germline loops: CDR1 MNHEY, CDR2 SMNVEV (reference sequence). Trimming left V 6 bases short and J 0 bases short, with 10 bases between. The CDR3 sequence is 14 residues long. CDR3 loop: CASRGPYSTDTQYF. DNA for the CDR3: TGTGCCAGCAGGGGGCCGTATAGCACAGATACGCAGTATTTT.

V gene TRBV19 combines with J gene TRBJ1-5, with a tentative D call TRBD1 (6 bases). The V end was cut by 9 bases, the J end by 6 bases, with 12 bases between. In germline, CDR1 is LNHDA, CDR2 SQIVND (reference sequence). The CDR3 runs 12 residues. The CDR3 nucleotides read TGTGCCAGCACAGGGCTGGGTCAGCCCCAGCATTTT. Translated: CASTGLGQPQHF.

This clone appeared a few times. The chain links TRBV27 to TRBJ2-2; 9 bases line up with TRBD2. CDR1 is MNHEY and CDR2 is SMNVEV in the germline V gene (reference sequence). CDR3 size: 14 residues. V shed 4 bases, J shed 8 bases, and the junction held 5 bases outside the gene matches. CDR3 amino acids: CASSSGTSRGELFF. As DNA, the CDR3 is TGTGCCAGCAGTTCAGGGACTAGCAGAGGGGAGCTGTTTTTT.

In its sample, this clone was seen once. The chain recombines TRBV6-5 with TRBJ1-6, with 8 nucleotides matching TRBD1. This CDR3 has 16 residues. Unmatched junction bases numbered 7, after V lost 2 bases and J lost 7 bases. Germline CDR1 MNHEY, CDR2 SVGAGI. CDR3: CASSYRWTGRNSPLHF. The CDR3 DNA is TGTGCCAGCAGTTACAGATGGACAGGGAGGAATTCACCCCTCCACTTT.

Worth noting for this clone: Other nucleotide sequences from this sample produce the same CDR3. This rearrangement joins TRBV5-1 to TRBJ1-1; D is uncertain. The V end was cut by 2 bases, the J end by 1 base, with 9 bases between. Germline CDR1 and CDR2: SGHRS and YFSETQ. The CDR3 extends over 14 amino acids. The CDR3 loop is CASSFPGENTEAFF. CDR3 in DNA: TGCGCCAGCAGCTTCCCCGGGGAGAACACTGAAGCTTTCTTT. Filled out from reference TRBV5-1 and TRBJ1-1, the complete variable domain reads KAGVTQTPRYLIKTRGQQVTLSCSPISGHRSVSWYQQTPGQGLQFLFEYFSETQRNKGNFPGRFSGRQFSNSRSEMNVSTLELGDSALYLCASSFPGENTEAFFGQGTRLTVV.

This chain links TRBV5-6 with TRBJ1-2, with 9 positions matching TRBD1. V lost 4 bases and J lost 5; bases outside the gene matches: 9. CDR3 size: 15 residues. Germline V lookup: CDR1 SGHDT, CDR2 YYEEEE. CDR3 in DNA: TGTGCCAGCAGCATGGACAGGGGCAAGTTGTATGGCTACACCTTC. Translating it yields CASSMDRGKLYGYTF.

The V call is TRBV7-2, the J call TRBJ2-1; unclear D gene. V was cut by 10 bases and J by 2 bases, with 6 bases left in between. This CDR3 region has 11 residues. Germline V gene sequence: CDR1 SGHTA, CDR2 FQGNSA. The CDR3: CATSTYNEQFF. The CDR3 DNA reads TGTGCCACCTCTACCTACAATGAGCAGTTCTTC.

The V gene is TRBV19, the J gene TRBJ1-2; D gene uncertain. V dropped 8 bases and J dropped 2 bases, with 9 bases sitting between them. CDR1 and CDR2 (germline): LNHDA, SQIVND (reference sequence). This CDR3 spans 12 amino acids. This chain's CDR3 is CASHRENYGYTF. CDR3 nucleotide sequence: TGTGCCAGTCATCGGGAGAACTATGGCTACACCTTC.